A selection of T cell receptor beta chains follows, all from one sample in a study of blood T cell repertoires in COVID-19. Some clones are missing from TCRdb's copy, which holds only in-frame ones; the method was immunoSEQ multiplex PCR. The sample consists of 87,000 or so clones, 70% to 90% of them appearing once. Input material: peripheral blood. The origin of the receptors is a woman aged 80 or over in a cohort sampled during active or convalescent COVID-19. CDR3s include the opening cysteine and the closing phenylalanine or tryptophan. A D gene is named only where the DNA matches it firmly. Clone size is stated in some rows and not others, as once, few, many or a class when expanded.

clone size	D gene	V gene	J gene	CDR3 protein	CDR3 DNA
NA	NA	TRBV5-1	TRBJ1-5	CASSLGRRPQHF	TGCGCCAGCAGCTTAGGCCGGAGGCCCCAGCATTTT
NA	TRBD1	TRBV2	TRBJ1-4	CASSVWTGREEKLFF	TGTGCCAGCAGTGTCTGGACAGGGAGGGAGGAAAAACTGTTTTTT
once	TRBD1	TRBV19	TRBJ1-1	CASSIGQGVVYTEAFF	TGTGCCAGTAGTATTGGACAGGGGGTGGTGTACACTGAAGCTTTCTTT
NA	NA	TRBV9	TRBJ2-3	CASSETLAHSTDTQYF	TGTGCCAGCAGCGAAACACTAGCCCATAGCACAGATACGCAGTATTTT
NA	NA	TRBV24-1	TRBJ2-3	CATRASANTDTQYF	TGTGCCACCAGAGCTAGCGCGAACACAGATACGCAGTATTTT
NA	NA	TRBV6-5	TRBJ1-5	CASSRRDSNQPQHF	TGTGCCAGCAGCCGCCGGGATAGCAATCAGCCCCAGCATTTT
NA	TRBD2	TRBV3-1/TRBV3-2	TRBJ2-7	CASSQDGIREAVYEQYF	TGTGCCAGCAGCCAAGATGGGATCCGGGAGGCTGTCTACGAGCAGTACTTC
NA	TRBD1	TRBV15	TRBJ1-4	CATSRDRTGGNEKLFF	TGTGCCACCAGCAGAGATCGAACAGGGGGTAACGAAAAACTGTTTTTT
NA	NA	TRBV28	TRBJ1-2	CASSTPGAGVYTF	TGTGCCAGCAGTACACCGGGCGCCGGGGTCTACACCTTC
NA	NA	TRBV11-2	TRBJ2-3	CASSLVNTQYF	TGTGCCAGCAGCTTAGTCAATACGCAGTATTTT
NA	TRBD1	TRBV6-5	TRBJ1-2	CASSPKGAHGYTF	TGTGCCAGCAGTCCTAAGGGGGCCCATGGCTACACCTTC
NA	NA	TRBV29-1	TRBJ1-2	CSVEIGSLIYGYTF	TGCAGCGTGGAGATCGGGTCGCTGATCTATGGCTACACCTTC
NA	TRBD2	TRBV11-2	TRBJ2-3	CASSLDPAGGTDTQYF	TGTGCCAGCAGCTTAGATCCAGCGGGAGGCACAGATACGCAGTATTTT
NA	TRBD2	TRBV2	TRBJ2-5	CASRRLAGDVTQYF	TGTGCCAGCAGGAGACTAGCGGGAGATGTGACCCAGTACTTC
NA	TRBD1	TRBV5-1	TRBJ2-2	CASSLGGSELFF	TGCGCCAGCAGCTTAGGGGGCTCCGAGCTGTTTTTT
NA	NA	TRBV3-1/TRBV3-2	TRBJ1-6	CASSLQSGQALHF	TGTGCCAGCAGCCTCCAGTCCGGACAAGCCCTCCACTTT
once	TRBD1	TRBV2	TRBJ1-6	CASAGQGFSPLHF	TGTGCCAGCGCGGGACAGGGGTTTTCACCCCTCCACTTT
NA	NA	TRBV4-2	TRBJ1-2	CASSQMAGADYGYTF	TGTGCCAGCAGCCAAATGGCAGGGGCGGACTATGGCTACACCTTC
NA	NA	TRBV19	TRBJ2-1	CASSTTSTALPYNEQFF	TGTGCCAGTAGTACCACTAGCACAGCCCTTCCATACAATGAGCAGTTCTTC
NA	TRBD2	TRBV6-5	TRBJ2-3	CATGALGAGADTQYF	TGTGCCACCGGGGCGCTAGGGGCGGGAGCTGATACGCAGTATTTT
NA	NA	TRBV28	TRBJ2-2	CASSFYGVRNTGELFF	TGTGCCAGCAGTTTTTATGGTGTCAGGAACACCGGGGAGCTGTTTTTT
NA	NA	TRBV9	TRBJ2-2	CASSLYPGTGELFF	TGTGCCAGCAGCCTATATCCCGGGACCGGGGAGCTGTTTTTT
NA	TRBD2	TRBV18	TRBJ2-1	CASSPLTSGRGNEQFF	TGTGCCAGCTCACCACTCACTAGCGGGAGGGGCAATGAGCAGTTCTTC
NA	TRBD2	TRBV11-3	TRBJ2-4	CASSFHLWLAVAKNIQYF	TGTGCCAGCAGCTTTCACCTATGGCTAGCGGTAGCCAAAAACATTCAGTACTTC
NA	TRBD1	TRBV28	TRBJ1-6	CASSLRDRVSPLHF	TGTGCCAGCAGTTTACGGGACAGGGTTTCACCCCTCCACTTT
NA	NA	TRBV12-5	TRBJ2-2	CASGLVREGELFF	TGTGCTAGTGGTTTGGTAAGGGAGGGGGAGCTGTTTTTT
NA	TRBD2	TRBV11-2	TRBJ2-1	CASSSARLAEFYNEQFF	TGTGCCAGCAGCTCCGCTCGACTAGCGGAGTTTTACAATGAGCAGTTCTTC
NA	TRBD2	TRBV6-5	TRBJ2-1	CASSFRLAGVENEQFF	TGTGCCAGCAGTTTTCGACTAGCGGGAGTAGAAAATGAGCAGTTCTTC
NA	NA	TRBV28	TRBJ1-2	CASSSDTDYGYTF	TGTGCCAGCAGTTCCGACACGGACTATGGCTACACCTTC
NA	TRBD1	TRBV5-4	TRBJ1-2	CASRLRQGASGGYTF	TGTGCCAGCAGACTCAGACAGGGGGCGTCGGGTGGCTACACCTTC
NA	TRBD2	TRBV11-3	TRBJ2-3	CASSLGTSGLTDTQYF	TGTGCCAGCAGCTTAGGGACTAGCGGCCTCACAGATACGCAGTATTTT
few	TRBD2	TRBV2	TRBJ2-1	CASCLAGVGEQFF	TGTGCCAGCTGCCTAGCGGGAGTGGGCGAGCAGTTCTTC
NA	NA	TRBV28	TRBJ1-4	CASFRQKNEKLFF	TGTGCCAGCTTTAGACAGAAAAATGAAAAACTGTTTTTT
NA	TRBD1	TRBV2	TRBJ2-1	CASRRQGPNEQFF	TGTGCCAGCAGACGACAGGGACCCAATGAGCAGTTCTTC
NA	NA	TRBV7-9	TRBJ2-7	CASSGRGDEQYF	TGTGCCAGCAGCGGGAGGGGGGACGAGCAGTACTTC
NA	TRBD1	TRBV10-3	TRBJ1-1	CAIKGGTGVTEAFF	TGTGCCATCAAGGGGGGGACAGGGGTTACTGAAGCTTTCTTT
NA	NA	TRBV30	TRBJ1-2	CAWSSGYSGYTF	TGTGCCTGGAGTTCGGGGTACTCTGGCTACACCTTC